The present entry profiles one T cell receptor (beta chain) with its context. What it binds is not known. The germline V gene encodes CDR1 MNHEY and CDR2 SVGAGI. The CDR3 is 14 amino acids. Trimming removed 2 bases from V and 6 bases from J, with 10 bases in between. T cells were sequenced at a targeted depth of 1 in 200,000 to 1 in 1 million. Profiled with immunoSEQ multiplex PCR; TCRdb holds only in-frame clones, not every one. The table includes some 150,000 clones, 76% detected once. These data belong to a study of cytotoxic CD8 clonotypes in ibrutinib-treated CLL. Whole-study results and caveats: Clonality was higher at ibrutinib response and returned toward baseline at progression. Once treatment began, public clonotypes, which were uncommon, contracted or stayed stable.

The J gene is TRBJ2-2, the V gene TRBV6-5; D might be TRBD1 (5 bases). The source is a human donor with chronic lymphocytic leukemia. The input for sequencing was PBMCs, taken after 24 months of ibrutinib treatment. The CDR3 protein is CASSYVAGPGELFF. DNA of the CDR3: TGTGCCAGCAGTTACGTGGCAGGGCCCGGGGAGCTGTTTTTT.